The table lists the clone carrying this TCR beta chain with a count of one. Its matching antigen is unknown. The sample is drawn from a study of cytotoxic CD8 clonotypes in ibrutinib-treated CLL. The study's findings and limits: Clonality climbed at ibrutinib response, then dropped toward baseline at progression. Baseline values of clonality outstripped age-matched healthy donors and followed circulating CD8+ T-cell counts.

The data were produced by immunoSEQ multiplex PCR, yet TCRdb's version contains in-frame clones alone and is incomplete. The sample has tens of thousands of clones, roughly two thirds seen once. Trimming shortened V by 3 bases and J by 5 bases, and 14 bases separated the two germline ends. Germline V gives CDR1 LNHDA, CDR2 SQIVND (reference sequence). This CDR3 comprises 15 residues. The sequenced sample was PBMCs, obtained after 12 months of ibrutinib treatment. This receptor was obtained from a human donor with chronic lymphocytic leukemia. The chain combines TRBV19 with TRBJ1-5, with D possibly TRBD1 on 6 matching bases. CDR3: CASSIGGRGDQPQHF. The DNA of the CDR3 is TGTGCCAGTAGTATCGGGGGGCGTGGGGATCAGCCCCAGCATTTT.